Shown below are 4 T cell receptor beta chains from a single sample sequenced in a study of T cell responses to AZD1222 COVID-19 vaccine. Some clones are missing from TCRdb's copy, which holds only in-frame ones; the method was immunoSEQ multiplex PCR. In the table there are tens of thousands of clones, nearly 90% of which are singletons. The starting material was peripheral blood, obtained 28 days after the second AZD1222 dose. Source of these receptors: an adult who received the AZD1222 COVID-19 vaccine.

The chain links TRBV7-8 to TRBJ1-1; D is uncertain. The CDR3 has 13 residues. Germline CDR1 reads SGHVS; CDR2 reads FQNEAQ. The germline V and J ends were trimmed by 1 base and 10 bases, with 13 bases remaining between them. CDR3 loop: CASSLGRPIGAFF. CDR3 DNA sequence: TGTGCCAGCAGCTTAGGTAGGCCTATTGGAGCTTTCTTT.

V usage is TRBV6-1 and J usage is TRBJ1-4; a weak D match, TRBD1 (5 bases). In germline, CDR1 is MNHNS, CDR2 SASEGT. With 4 bases removed from V and 10 bases from J, the gap between germline ends came to 22 bases. This CDR3 has 16 residues. The CDR3 reads CASSVGTGTASGKLFF. CDR3 nucleotide sequence: TGTGCCAGCAGTGTGGGGACCGGGACGGCGAGTGGAAAACTGTTTTTT.

The rearrangement joins TRBV15 to TRBJ1-3; 7 bases fit TRBD1. V was clipped by 5 bases and J by 1 base; unmatched bases: 5. CDR1 LNHNV and CDR2 YYDKDF come from the germline V gene (reference sequence). The CDR3 is made up of 15 amino acids. The CDR3 here is CATSFDRVSGNTIYF. DNA of the CDR3: TGTGCCACCAGCTTTGACAGGGTGTCTGGAAACACCATATATTTT.

V is TRBV7-6 and J is TRBJ2-3; 10 nucleotides line up with TRBD1. This CDR3 region has 16 residues. J lost 5 bases, V lost 5 bases, and 10 bases had no gene match. CDR1 and CDR2 from the germline V gene are SGHVS and FNYEAQ. For the CDR3, the DNA is TGTGCCAGCAGCACAGAAAACGGACAGGGGGTAGATACGCAGTATTTT. Its protein is CASSTENGQGVDTQYF.